A selection of T cell receptor beta chains follows, all from one sample in a study of cytomegalovirus exposure and HLA in healthy donors. TCRdb's table, derived via immunoSEQ multiplex PCR, lists solely in-frame clones and lacks some. In the table there are about 130,000 clones, 75% to 90% of which are singletons. Material for sequencing was PBMCs. The receptor source for this set is a woman aged 25 to 39 in good health and CMV-seropositive. Both conserved end residues are part of each CDR3. A D gene is named only where the DNA matches it firmly. Expanded clones get a size class; other rows say once, few or many, or leave the size out.

clone_size	v_call	d_call	j_call	cdr3_aa	cdr3_nt
-	TRBV27	TRBD1	TRBJ2-7	CASSRDRVSYEQYF	TGTGCCAGCAGCCGGGACAGGGTCTCCTACGAGCAGTACTTC
-	TRBV5-4	-	TRBJ2-7	CASSLEAGREQYF	TGTGCCAGCAGCTTGGAGGCAGGGCGCGAGCAGTACTTC
-	TRBV19	-	TRBJ2-2	CASSILGLGTGELFF	TGTGCCAGTAGTATACTTGGACTGGGTACCGGGGAGCTGTTTTTT
-	TRBV28	TRBD1	TRBJ2-3	CASSTTGDATQYF	TGTGCCAGCAGTACGACAGGGGACGCTACGCAGTATTTT
-	TRBV28	TRBD1	TRBJ1-6	CASSLSDRISPLHF	TGTGCCAGCAGCCTCTCGGACAGGATTTCACCCCTCCACTTT
-	TRBV18	-	TRBJ1-5	CASSPGGAYQPQHF	TGTGCCAGCTCACCAGGTGGGGCTTATCAGCCCCAGCATTTT
-	TRBV6-5	TRBD1	TRBJ1-2	CASSIPGQGVYGYTF	TGTGCCAGCAGTATACCGGGACAGGGAGTTTATGGCTACACCTTC
-	TRBV7-9	-	TRBJ1-2	CASSLAQGYGYTF	TGTGCCAGCAGCTTAGCGCAGGGCTATGGCTACACCTTC
-	TRBV30	TRBD2	TRBJ2-7	CAWSVPGRGGYEQYF	TGTGCCTGGAGTGTACCGGGAAGGGGAGGGTACGAGCAGTACTTC
-	TRBV30	-	TRBJ2-7	CAWLGHYEQYF	TGTGCCTGGCTCGGACACTACGAGCAGTACTTC
few	TRBV5-1	TRBD1	TRBJ1-1	CASSLTGETEAFF	TGCGCCAGCAGCCTCACAGGGGAGACTGAAGCTTTCTTT
-	TRBV18	-	TRBJ2-1	CASSRTGTQSSYNEQFF	TGTGCCAGCTCACGAACCGGGACACAGAGCTCCTACAATGAGCAGTTCTTC
-	TRBV6-1	-	TRBJ2-1	CASSEEVGGGSKQFF	TGTGCCAGCAGTGAAGAGGTAGGGGGGGGATCTAAGCAGTTCTTC
few	TRBV9	-	TRBJ1-4	CASSGPGPRGTNEKLFF	TGTGCCAGCAGCGGGCCGGGCCCCAGGGGTACTAATGAAAAACTGTTTTTT
-	TRBV28	TRBD1	TRBJ2-5	CASSFGDRLSAQYF	TGTGCCAGCAGTTTCGGGGACAGGTTATCGGCCCAGTACTTC
-	TRBV11-2	-	TRBJ2-7	CASSLGHRQEYF	TGTGCCAGCAGCTTAGGACACAGGCAAGAGTACTTC
-	TRBV9	TRBD1	TRBJ2-7	CASSVAGTGSYEQYF	TGTGCCAGCAGCGTAGCTGGGACAGGGTCCTACGAGCAGTACTTC
-	TRBV5-1	TRBD1	TRBJ2-7	CASTGQGASYEQYF	TGCGCCAGCACTGGACAGGGGGCCTCCTACGAGCAGTACTTC
-	TRBV10-1	TRBD2	TRBJ2-7	CASSTGTTYEQYF	TGCGCCAGCAGTACCGGGACTACCTACGAGCAGTACTTC
-	TRBV7-9	-	TRBJ1-4	CASRAATNEKLFF	TGTGCCAGCAGGGCAGCAACTAATGAAAAACTGTTTTTT
-	TRBV9	-	TRBJ1-6	CASSVGGNNSPLHF	TGTGCCAGCAGCGTTGGGGGCAATAATTCACCCCTCCACTTT
once	TRBV5-5	-	TRBJ1-1	CASSLEKWAGVRSEAFF	TGTGCCAGCAGCTTGGAGAAGTGGGCCGGGGTACGGTCTGAAGCTTTCTTT
-	TRBV19	-	TRBJ1-5	CASSIFLRDHNQPQHF	TGTGCCAGTAGTATATTTCTTCGGGATCACAATCAGCCCCAGCATTTT
-	TRBV7-2	TRBD2	TRBJ2-7	CASSLGGAGVPIYEQYF	TGTGCCAGCAGCTTAGGGGGAGCGGGGGTCCCAATCTACGAGCAGTACTTC
-	TRBV28	-	TRBJ1-4	CASSSGFLNEKLFF	TGTGCCAGCAGTTCCGGGTTCTTAAATGAAAAACTGTTTTTT
-	TRBV30	-	TRBJ2-6	CAWSRLRTRPGANVLTF	TGTGCCTGGAGCCGGCTGCGTACTAGACCCGGGGCCAACGTCCTGACTTTC
-	TRBV2	TRBD2	TRBJ2-1	CATGLADLNEQFF	TGTGCCACCGGACTAGCGGACCTTAATGAGCAGTTCTTC
-	TRBV27	-	TRBJ2-7	CASSPSGKEQYF	TGTGCCAGCAGTCCCTCGGGGAAGGAGCAGTACTTC
-	TRBV5-1	TRBD2	TRBJ2-1	CASSLDPSGGAFEQFF	TGCGCCAGCAGCTTGGATCCTAGCGGGGGGGCCTTTGAGCAGTTCTTC
few	TRBV19	-	TRBJ1-1	CASSIDLNTEAFF	TGTGCCAGTAGTATAGATCTCAACACTGAAGCTTTCTTT
-	TRBV2	-	TRBJ2-3	CASSGDTDTQYF	TGTGCCAGCTCCGGAGATACAGATACGCAGTATTTT
-	TRBV27	-	TRBJ2-7	CASSFSGSEQYF	TGTGCCAGCAGTTTCTCAGGAAGCGAGCAGTACTTC
-	TRBV5-6	TRBD2	TRBJ2-3	CASSPGGPISGDTQYF	TGTGCCAGCAGCCCGGGAGGACCCATCAGTGGAGATACGCAGTATTTT
-	TRBV15	-	TRBJ2-4	CATSRGAGAENIQYF	TGTGCCACCAGCAGGGGCGCAGGGGCGGAAAACATTCAGTACTTC
-	TRBV5-1	TRBD2	TRBJ2-5	CASSSGLAGETQYF	TGCGCCAGCAGCTCGGGACTAGCGGGAGAGACCCAGTACTTC
few	TRBV11-3	-	TRBJ1-1	CASSAAPGTEAFF	TGTGCCAGCAGCGCCGCTCCGGGCACTGAAGCTTTCTTT
-	TRBV27	-	TRBJ1-2	CASSLTGNGYTF	TGTGCCAGCAGTTTAACAGGGAATGGCTACACCTTC
-	TRBV4-2	-	TRBJ1-4	CASSQVESSWGGEKLFF	TGTGCCAGCAGCCAAGTTGAGAGTTCCTGGGGGGGTGAAAAACTGTTTTTT
-	TRBV7-9	-	TRBJ1-1	CASSLGEHTEAFF	TGTGCCAGCAGCTTAGGAGAGCACACTGAAGCTTTCTTT
once	TRBV5-6	TRBD1	TRBJ2-5	CASSLGDSQETQYF	TGTGCCAGCAGCTTGGGGGACAGCCAAGAGACCCAGTACTTC
-	TRBV5-4	-	TRBJ1-4	CASSLDLANEKLFF	TGTGCCAGCAGCTTGGACTTGGCTAATGAAAAACTGTTTTTT
-	TRBV27	-	TRBJ1-1	CASSWGAEAFF	TGTGCCAGCAGTTGGGGGGCTGAAGCTTTCTTT
-	TRBV5-4	-	TRBJ2-3	CASSFIQGMRTDTQYF	TGTGCCAGCAGCTTCATTCAGGGAATGCGCACAGATACGCAGTATTTT
few	TRBV5-4	TRBD2	TRBJ2-1	CASSHGGNEQFF	TGTGCCAGCAGCCACGGGGGGAATGAGCAGTTCTTC
-	TRBV5-4	TRBD2	TRBJ2-5	CASSRGLAGETQYF	TGTGCCAGCAGCCGGGGACTAGCGGGGGAGACCCAGTACTTC
once	TRBV30	-	TRBJ1-1	CAWILARGTEAFF	TGTGCCTGGATCTTAGCGAGGGGGACTGAAGCTTTCTTT
once	TRBV7-9	-	TRBJ1-2	CASRTQVGVGYGYTF	TGTGCCAGCAGGACACAGGTTGGGGTTGGCTATGGCTACACCTTC
-	TRBV7-6	-	TRBJ2-3	CASSVTDTQYF	TGTGCCAGCAGCGTAACAGATACGCAGTATTTT
-	TRBV7-2	TRBD2	TRBJ2-7	CASSLMGGLAGAEQYF	TGTGCCAGCAGCTTAATGGGTGGACTAGCGGGAGCCGAGCAGTACTTC
-	TRBV27	TRBD2	TRBJ2-1	CASSLSSRTSVLYEQFF	TGTGCCAGCAGTCTCTCTTCGAGGACTAGTGTATTGTATGAGCAGTTCTTC